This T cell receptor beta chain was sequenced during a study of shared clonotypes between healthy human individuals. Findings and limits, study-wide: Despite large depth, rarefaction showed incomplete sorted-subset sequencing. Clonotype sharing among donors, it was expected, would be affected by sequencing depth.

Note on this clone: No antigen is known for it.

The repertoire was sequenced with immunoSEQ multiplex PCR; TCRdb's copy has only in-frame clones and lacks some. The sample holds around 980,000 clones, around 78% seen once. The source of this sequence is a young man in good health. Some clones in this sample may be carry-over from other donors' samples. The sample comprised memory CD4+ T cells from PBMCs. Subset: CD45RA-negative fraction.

The CDR3 nucleotides read TGTGCCAGCAGCTTAGATCAGGCCTACAATGAGCAGTTCTTC. Amino acids: CASSLDQAYNEQFF. V is TRBV11-2 and J is TRBJ2-1; the D is unclear. CDR3 size: 14 residues. V gave up 0 bases and J gave up 2 bases, with 5 bases separating them. The germline CDR1 and CDR2 sequences are SGHAT and FQNNGV. Filled out from reference TRBV11-2 and TRBJ2-1, the complete variable domain reads EAGVAQSPRYKIIEKRQSVAFWCNPISGHATLYWYQQILGQGPKLLIQFQNNGVVDDSQLPKDRFSAERLKGVDSTLKIQPAKLEDSAVYLCASSLDQAYNEQFFGPGTRLTVL.